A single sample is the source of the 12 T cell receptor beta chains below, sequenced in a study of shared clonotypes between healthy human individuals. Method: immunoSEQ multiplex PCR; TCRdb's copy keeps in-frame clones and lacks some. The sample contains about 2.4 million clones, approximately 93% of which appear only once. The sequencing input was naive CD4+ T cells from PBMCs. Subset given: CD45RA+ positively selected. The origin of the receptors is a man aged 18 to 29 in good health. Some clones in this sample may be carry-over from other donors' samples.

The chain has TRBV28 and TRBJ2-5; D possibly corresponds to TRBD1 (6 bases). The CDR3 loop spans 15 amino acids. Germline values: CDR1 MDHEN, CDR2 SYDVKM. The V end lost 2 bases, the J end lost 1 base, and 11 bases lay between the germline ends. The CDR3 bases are TGTGCCAGCAGTTTAGGGGACATCCTCCAAGAGACCCAGTACTTC. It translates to CASSLGDILQETQYF.

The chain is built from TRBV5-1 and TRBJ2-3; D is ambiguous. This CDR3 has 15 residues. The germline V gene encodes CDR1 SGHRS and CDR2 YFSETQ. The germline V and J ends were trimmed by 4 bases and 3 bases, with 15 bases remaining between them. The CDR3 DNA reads TGCGCCAGCAGCCCCCCGGGTGTTGGGACAGATACGCAGTATTTT. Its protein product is CASSPPGVGTDTQYF.

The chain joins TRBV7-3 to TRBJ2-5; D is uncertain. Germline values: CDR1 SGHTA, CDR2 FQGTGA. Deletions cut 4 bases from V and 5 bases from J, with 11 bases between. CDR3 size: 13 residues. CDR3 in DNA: TGTGCCAGCAGCTCCTCCCCGGTTGAGACCCAGTACTTC. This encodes CASSSSPVETQYF.

This CDR3 is CASSLRRQPVTNTEAFF. In nucleotides, the CDR3 is TGTGCCAGCAGCCTCAGGCGGCAGCCCGTAACGAACACTGAAGCTTTCTTT. The chain links TRBV4-2 to TRBJ1-1; D remains unclear. This CDR3 is built from 17 residues. Germline V lookup: CDR1 LGHNA, CDR2 YNFKEQ. The V and J ends lost 4 bases and 1 base respectively, with 19 bases between them.

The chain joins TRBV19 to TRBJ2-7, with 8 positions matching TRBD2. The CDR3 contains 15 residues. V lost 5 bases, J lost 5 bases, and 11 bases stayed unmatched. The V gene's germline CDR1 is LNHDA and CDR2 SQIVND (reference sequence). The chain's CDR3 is CASSVRTSRGDEQYF. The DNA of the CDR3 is TGTGCCAGTAGTGTCAGGACTAGCAGGGGCGACGAGCAGTACTTC.

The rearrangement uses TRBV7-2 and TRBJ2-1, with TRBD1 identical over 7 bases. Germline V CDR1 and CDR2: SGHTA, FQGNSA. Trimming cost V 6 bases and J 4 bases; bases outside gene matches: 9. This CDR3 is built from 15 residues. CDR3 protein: CASSRRQGNYNEQFF. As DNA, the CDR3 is TGTGCCAGCAGTCGGCGACAGGGCAATTACAATGAGCAGTTCTTC.

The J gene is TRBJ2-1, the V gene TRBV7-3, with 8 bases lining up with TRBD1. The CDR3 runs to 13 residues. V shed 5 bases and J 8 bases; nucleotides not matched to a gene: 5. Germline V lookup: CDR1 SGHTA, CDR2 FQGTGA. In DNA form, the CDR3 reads TGTGCCAGCAGCAGACAGGGGTCGGATGAGCAGTTCTTC. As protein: CASSRQGSDEQFF.

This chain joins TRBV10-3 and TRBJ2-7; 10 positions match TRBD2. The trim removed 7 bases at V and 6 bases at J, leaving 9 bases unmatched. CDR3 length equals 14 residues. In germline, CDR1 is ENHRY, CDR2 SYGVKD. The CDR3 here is CAINIAGGAGEQYF. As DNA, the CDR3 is TGTGCCATCAACATAGCGGGAGGAGCTGGCGAGCAGTACTTC.

CDR3 in amino acids: CASSQLADQETQYF. As DNA, the CDR3 is TGTGCCAGCAGTCAACTAGCGGACCAAGAGACCCAGTACTTC. The chain couples TRBV2 to TRBJ2-5; 8 bases are shared with TRBD2. V dropped 5 bases and J dropped 0; count of bases not matched to a gene: 2. The CDR3 covers 14 residues. Germline V CDR1 and CDR2: SNHLY, FYNNEI.

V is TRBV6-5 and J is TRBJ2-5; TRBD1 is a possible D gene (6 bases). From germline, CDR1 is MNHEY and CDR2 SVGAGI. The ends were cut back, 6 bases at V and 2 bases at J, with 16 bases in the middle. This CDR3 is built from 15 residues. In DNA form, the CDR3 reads TGTGCCAGCAGGATTTCCTGGACAGCACAAGAGACCCAGTACTTC. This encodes CASRISWTAQETQYF.

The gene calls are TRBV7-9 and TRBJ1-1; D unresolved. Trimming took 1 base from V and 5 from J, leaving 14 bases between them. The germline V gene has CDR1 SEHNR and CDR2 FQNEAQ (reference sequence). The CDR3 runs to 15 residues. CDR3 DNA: TGTGCCAGCAGCTTAGTGATCGGAGTCGAGACTGAAGCTTTCTTT. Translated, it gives CASSLVIGVETEAFF.

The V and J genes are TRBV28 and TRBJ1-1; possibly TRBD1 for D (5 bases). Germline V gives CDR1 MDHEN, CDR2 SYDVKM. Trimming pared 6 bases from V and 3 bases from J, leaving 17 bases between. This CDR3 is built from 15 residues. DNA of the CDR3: TGTGCCAGCAGGCGTGGGCCGGGAGGGGACACTGAAGCTTTCTTT. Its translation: CASRRGPGGDTEAFF.